One and the same sample provided the 30 T cell receptor beta chains below, sequenced in a study of neurological immune-mediated disorders. TCRdb reprocessed the 5' RACE reads with MiXCR, giving one entry per CDR3 protein. The sample has tens of thousands of distinct CDR3 sequences, roughly 15% seen once. Documented time point: longitudinal time-point 1 (baseline). The sequenced sample consisted of PBMCs. The source of these receptors is a female donor with HTLV-1-associated myelopathy (HAM/TSP).

This clonotype appeared many times. The CDR3 nucleotides read TGCGCCAGCAGCAAGTACCTTAGCACAGATACGCAGTATTTT. Residues: CASSKYLSTDTQYF. The gene calls are TRBV4-1 and TRBJ2-3; no firm D call. CDR1 is MGHRA, CDR2 YSYEKL, per germline. With 5 bases removed from V and 0 bases from J, the gap between germline ends came to 9 bases. The CDR3 covers 14 residues.

This clonotype occurred many times. This chain connects TRBV20-1 to TRBJ2-7; D possibly uses TRBD1 or TRBD2 (6 bases each). The CDR3 extends over 12 amino acids. CDR1 and CDR2 from the germline V gene are DFQATT and SNEGSKA (reference sequence). V lost 5 bases to trimming and J lost 3 bases, with 11 bases between them. As DNA, the CDR3 is TGCAGTGCTCCGAGGGGGGTCTACGAGCAGTACTTC. This translates into CSAPRGVYEQYF.

This clonotype was observed a few times. The DNA of the CDR3 is TGTGCCAGCAGCTCAACCCGGGGACAACTTGATGGCTACACCTTC. It specifies CASSSTRGQLDGYTF. This chain joins TRBV7-3 and TRBJ1-2; a weak D match, TRBD1 (6 bases). With 4 bases removed from V and 6 bases from J, the gap between germline ends came to 18 bases. CDR3 length: 15 residues. Germline loops: CDR1 SGHTA, CDR2 FQGTGA.

The sample holds many counts of this clonotype. The gene calls are TRBV4-2 and TRBJ2-3; 7 bases are shared with TRBD2. Germline V gene sequence: CDR1 LGHNA, CDR2 YNFKEQ. This CDR3 has 15 residues. J lost 1 base, V lost 8 bases, and 9 bases had no gene match. CDR3: CASSPRGTGTDTQYF. For the CDR3, the DNA is TGTGCCAGCTCACCGCGGGGGACCGGCACAGATACGCAGTATTTT.

Ten or more counts support this clonotype. The V gene is TRBV5-1, the J gene TRBJ2-6, with 7 bases that match TRBD1. The CDR3 is 18 residues long. Germline V gene data show CDR1 as SGHRS and CDR2 as YFSETQ. V shed 1 base and J 2 bases; nucleotides not matched to a gene: 9. The CDR3 loop is CASSLRLTGDAGANVLTF. DNA for the CDR3: TGCGCCAGCAGCTTGCGCCTCACAGGGGACGCTGGGGCCAACGTCCTGACTTTC.

Of note for this clonotype: Germline is not matched at one junction end, which may reflect a read error. The V gene is TRBV6-6, the J gene TRBJ2-5; 8 nucleotides match TRBD1. Germline V gene lookup returns CDR1 MNHNY and CDR2 SVGAGI (reference sequence). The CDR3 spans 14 residues. The CDR3 DNA sequence: TGTGCCATCAGTGATCAGGGGGCCCAAGAGACCCAGTACTTC. This translates into CAISDQGAQETQYF.

This clonotype was recorded many times. The chain uses TRBV6-5 and TRBJ2-2; D not certain. The germline gives CDR1 MNHEY, CDR2 SVGAGI. The CDR3 has 13 residues. Trimming shortened V by 0 bases and J by 6 bases, and 5 bases separated the two germline ends. The CDR3 DNA reads as TGTGCCAGCAGTTACTCTTTATCCGGGGAGCTGTTTTTT. Its protein is CASSYSLSGELFF.

The chain has TRBV5-5 and TRBJ2-1; TRBD2 is a possible D gene (5 bases). The CDR3 is 15 amino acids. Germline V gene sequence: CDR1 SGHKS, CDR2 YYEKEE (reference sequence). V shed 4 bases and J shed 6 bases, with 17 bases lying between them. The CDR3 coding sequence is TGTGCCAGCAGCCCGGGCCTAGCTCTTACCAATGAGCAGTTCTTC. Translated: CASSPGLALTNEQFF.

This clonotype has a count of ten or more. The J gene is TRBJ2-3, the V gene TRBV5-1, with 8 bases lining up with TRBD1. J lost 5 bases, V lost 5 bases, and 13 bases had no gene match. There are 16 residues in the CDR3. Germline CDR1 SGHRS, CDR2 YFSETQ. The CDR3 reads CASSFDGTGPGDTQYF. The CDR3 DNA is TGCGCCAGCAGTTTTGACGGGACAGGTCCCGGAGATACGCAGTATTTT.

At least ten counts were recorded for this clonotype. The J gene is TRBJ2-7, the V gene TRBV7-9, with TRBD1 identical over 9 bases. J lost 5 bases, V lost 7 bases, and 6 bases had no gene match. In germline, CDR1 is SEHNR, CDR2 FQNEAQ (reference sequence). The CDR3 sequence is 13 residues long. CDR3 residues: CASIADRGNEQYF. The CDR3 DNA reads as TGTGCCAGCATCGCGGACAGGGGCAACGAGCAGTACTTC.

This clonotype was seen repeatedly, ten times or more. The chain links TRBV5-1 to TRBJ2-7; TRBD1 matches 10 bases. The CDR3 loop spans 15 amino acids. Germline CDR1 SGHRS, CDR2 YFSETQ. With V trimmed by 6 bases and J by 2 bases, 8 bases remained unmatched. The CDR3 nucleotides read TGCGCCAGCACCCCAGGGGGGACAGGGGCCTACGAGCAGTACTTC. Residues: CASTPGGTGAYEQYF.

This clonotype was detected a few times. V and J are TRBV6-5 and TRBJ2-5; TRBD2 aligns across 13 bases. In germline, CDR1 is MNHEY, CDR2 SVGAGI. The junction had 4 bases not matched to a gene; V was cut back by 2 bases and J by 4 bases. This CDR3 spans 16 amino acids. CDR3 DNA: TGTGCCAGCAGTTACCGACTAGCGGGGGGTGGAGAGACCCAGTACTTC. This sequence encodes CASSYRLAGGGETQYF.

This clonotype was detected many times. The chain is built from TRBV4-1 and TRBJ1-3, with a possible D match to TRBD1 (6 bases). This CDR3 spans 17 amino acids. CDR1 is MGHRA, CDR2 YSYEKL, per germline. Trimming pared 1 base from V and 0 bases from J, leaving 13 bases between. The CDR3 sequence is CASSQVPGANSGNTIYF. The DNA of the CDR3 is TGCGCCAGCAGCCAAGTTCCAGGGGCCAACTCTGGAAACACCATATATTTT.

This clonotype has ten or more counts. The V gene is TRBV11-2, the J gene TRBJ2-7; 7 bases align to TRBD2. Germline CDR1 reads SGHAT; CDR2 reads FQNNGV. V dropped 5 bases and J dropped 0; count of bases not matched to a gene: 4. The CDR3 runs to 14 residues. CDR3 nucleotides: TGTGCCAGCAGCCGGGGGGAAAGCTCCTACGAGCAGTACTTC. This translates into CASSRGESSYEQYF.

The rearrangement links TRBV20-1 to TRBJ2-5; a possible D gene is TRBD2 (6 bases). The germline gives CDR1 DFQATT, CDR2 SNEGSKA (reference sequence). The V end lost 5 bases, the J end lost 4 bases, and 26 bases lay between the germline ends. The CDR3 consists of 17 residues. The CDR3 protein is CSAGLTGAGGLRETQYF. DNA of the CDR3: TGCAGTGCTGGCTTAACCGGGGCCGGGGGACTTAGAGAGACCCAGTACTTC.

This clonotype has a count of ten or more. The rearrangement joins TRBV5-1 to TRBJ1-3, with 9 bases fitting TRBD1. CDR3 size: 16 residues. Trimming cost V 0 bases and J 2 bases; bases outside gene matches: 3. In germline, CDR1 is SGHRS, CDR2 YFSETQ. The CDR3 bases are TGCGCCAGCAGCTTGGCCCGGACAGGGGCTGGAAACACCATATATTTT. Protein sequence: CASSLARTGAGNTIYF. The variable domain in full, completed from reference TRBV5-1 and TRBJ1-3, reads KAGVTQTPRYLIKTRGQQVTLSCSPISGHRSVSWYQQTPGQGLQFLFEYFSETQRNKGNFPGRFSGRQFSNSRSEMNVSTLELGDSALYLCASSLARTGAGNTIYFGEGSWLTVV.

The chain's CDR3 is CASGLKLLAGGPDTQYF. In DNA, the CDR3 is TGTGCTAGTGGTTTGAAACTACTAGCGGGGGGGCCGGATACGCAGTATTTT. The chain has TRBV12-5 and TRBJ2-3; 13 bases are a match to TRBD2. Germline V gene lookup returns CDR1 LGHNT and CDR2 FRNRAP. The V gene end was trimmed by 2 bases and the J gene end by 6 bases; junction bases not matched to a gene: 8. The CDR3 is made up of 17 amino acids.

This clonotype was recorded many times. The rearrangement joins TRBV7-9 to TRBJ2-7; 10 bases are a match to TRBD1. Germline CDR1 is SEHNR and CDR2 is FQNEAQ (reference sequence). The CDR3 length is 13 residues. The V segment lost 8 bases and the J segment 3 bases; nucleotides outside the gene matches: 4. CDR3 DNA sequence: TGTGCCAGCGTTAGGGACAGGGGCTACGAGCAGTACTTC. Its protein is CASVRDRGYEQYF.

The sample holds many counts of this clonotype. The CDR3 sequence is CSARSVLADLTDTQYF. DNA for the CDR3: TGCAGTGCTAGGTCCGTGCTAGCGGACCTCACAGATACGCAGTATTTT. This chain links TRBV20-1 with TRBJ2-3; 7 bases agree with TRBD2. This CDR3 spans 16 amino acids. Germline assignment: CDR1 DFQATT and CDR2 SNEGSKA (reference sequence). V lost 3 bases, J lost 2 bases, and 11 bases stayed unmatched.

This clonotype was recorded many times. The chain has TRBV10-3 and TRBJ1-6; a weak D match, TRBD1 (5 bases). The CDR3 consists of 15 residues. Germline values: CDR1 ENHRY, CDR2 SYGVKD. The V and J ends lost 6 bases and 3 bases respectively, with 12 bases between them. The CDR3 sequence is CAIRGDSYYNSPLHF. The CDR3 DNA follows: TGTGCCATCAGGGGCGACAGTTACTATAATTCACCCCTCCACTTT.

The chain is built from TRBV6-1 and TRBJ2-5; TRBD2 aligns across 8 bases. Germline loops: CDR1 MNHNS, CDR2 SASEGT. The CDR3 has 18 amino acids. V was clipped by 1 base and J by 2 bases; unmatched bases: 12. CDR3 coding DNA: TGTGCCAGCAGTGAAGATCCAGCGGGGGCGCTTTTACAAGAGACCCAGTACTTC. This sequence encodes CASSEDPAGALLQETQYF.

As regards this clonotype: Germline is not matched at one junction end, which may reflect a read error. The chain uses TRBV10-2 and TRBJ2-1, with TRBD1 identical over 8 bases. The CDR3 sequence is 16 residues long. Germline loops: CDR1 WSHSY, CDR2 SAAADI. Here the CDR3 DNA reads TGTTCCAGCACTAAGTGGACAGGGAGCTCCTACAATGAGCAGTTCTTC. The encoded protein is CSSTKWTGSSYNEQFF.

The chain joins TRBV14 to TRBJ1-1; D gene uncertain. The CDR3 length is 13 residues. The V gene lost 0 bases and the J gene lost 10 bases, with 12 bases spanning the gap. Germline lookup yields CDR1 SGHDN and CDR2 FVKESK. The CDR3 DNA sequence: TGTGCCAGCAGCCAAGACGCAACGCCGGGAGCTTTCTTT. Its protein is CASSQDATPGAFF.

This clonotype has ten or more counts. The genes are TRBV10-3 and TRBJ2-7; perhaps TRBD2 as D (5 bases). With 4 bases removed from V and 5 bases from J, the gap between germline ends came to 9 bases. The CDR3 contains 12 residues. The germline V gene encodes CDR1 ENHRY and CDR2 SYGVKD. The CDR3 region has the DNA TGTGCCATCAGTGCGGGGTGGGACGAGCAGTACTTC. Its translation is CAISAGWDEQYF.

Of note for this clonotype: A single base separates this from a much larger clone, so it may be a read error. The V call is TRBV7-9, the J call TRBJ2-3, with D tentatively TRBD1 (6 bases). This CDR3 comprises 19 residues. From germline, CDR1 is SEHNR and CDR2 FQNEAQ (reference sequence). Trimming took 1 base from V and 6 from J, leaving 26 bases between them. CDR3 sequence reads: CASSLVGSVGALSLDTQYF. CDR3 sequence (DNA): TGTGCCAGCAGCTTAGTTGGAAGCGTGGGGGCGTTATCTCTCGATACGCAGTATTTT.

This clonotype has only a few counts. V is TRBV12-5 and J is TRBJ2-4; 7 bases are shared with TRBD1. CDR1 and CDR2 from the germline V gene are LGHNT and FRNRAP. With 6 bases clipped from V and 0 bases from J, the junction kept 5 bases outside the gene matches. The CDR3 contains 15 residues. The CDR3 DNA is TGTGCTAGTGGAGCCGGGACAGTAGCCAAAAACATTCAGTACTTC. This codes for CASGAGTVAKNIQYF.

There are many counts of this clonotype. The chain employs TRBV5-1 and TRBJ2-7, with D perhaps matching TRBD1 (5 bases). The V end was cut by 0 bases, the J end by 6 bases, with 13 bases between. Germline V CDR1 and CDR2: SGHRS, YFSETQ. The CDR3 covers 14 residues. The CDR3 region is CASSLATRGVEQYF. The DNA for the CDR3 is TGCGCCAGCAGCTTGGCCACAAGGGGTGTCGAGCAGTACTTC.

The sample holds many counts of this clonotype. This sequence joins TRBV28 and TRBJ2-6, with D unresolved. The CDR3 contains 15 residues. Germline V gives CDR1 MDHEN, CDR2 SYDVKM. Trimming cost V 7 bases and J 0 bases, with 10 bases left between them. In nucleotides, the CDR3 is TGTGCCAGCACCCCACGGTTCTCTGGGGCCAACGTCCTGACTTTC. Residues: CASTPRFSGANVLTF. Full variable domain (rest looked up from reference TRBV28 and TRBJ2-6): DVKVTQSSRYLVKRTGEKVFLECVQDMDHENMFWYRQDPGLGLRLIYFSYDVKMKEKGDIPEGYSVSREKKERFSLILESASTNQTSMYLCASTPRFSGANVLTFGAGSRLTVL.

In its sample, this clonotype was seen many times. The chain links TRBV29-1 to TRBJ2-7; 9 bases are shared with TRBD1. Trimming at V came to 6 bases and at J to 0 bases, leaving 9 bases not matched to a gene. CDR3 length: 15 amino acids. Germline lookup yields CDR1 SQVTM and CDR2 ANQGSEA. The CDR3 region has the DNA TGCAGCGTCTCATCCGGGACAGGGTCCTCCTACGAGCAGTACTTC. Amino acid sequence: CSVSSGTGSSYEQYF.

This clonotype was observed many times. This chain connects TRBV5-1 to TRBJ2-3, with D uncertain. There are 13 residues in the CDR3. V was clipped by 1 base and J by 5 bases, with 8 bases between them. Germline V lookup: CDR1 SGHRS, CDR2 YFSETQ. CDR3 sequence reads: CASSLYEGDTQYF. The CDR3 DNA is TGCGCCAGCAGCTTGTACGAAGGAGATACGCAGTATTTT.